This TCR beta chain was obtained from a study of T cell responses to AZD1222 COVID-19 vaccine. Germline values: CDR1 LNHNV, CDR2 YYDKDF (reference sequence). This CDR3 region has 16 residues. V was pared by 0 bases and J by 8 bases, with 17 bases between. The data were produced by immunoSEQ multiplex PCR, yet TCRdb's version contains in-frame clones alone and is incomplete. The sample has 100,000 to 150,000 clones, 88% seen once. J is TRBJ2-1 and V is TRBV15, with D perhaps TRBD2 (5 bases). The receptor was isolated from an adult in good health. Sequences were derived from peripheral blood, sampled on day 0 of AZD1222 vaccination. In nucleotides, the CDR3 is TGTGCCACCAGCAGAGATCCGTCATTCGGGGTTCATGAGCAGTTCTTC. Its protein product is CATSRDPSFGVHEQFF.